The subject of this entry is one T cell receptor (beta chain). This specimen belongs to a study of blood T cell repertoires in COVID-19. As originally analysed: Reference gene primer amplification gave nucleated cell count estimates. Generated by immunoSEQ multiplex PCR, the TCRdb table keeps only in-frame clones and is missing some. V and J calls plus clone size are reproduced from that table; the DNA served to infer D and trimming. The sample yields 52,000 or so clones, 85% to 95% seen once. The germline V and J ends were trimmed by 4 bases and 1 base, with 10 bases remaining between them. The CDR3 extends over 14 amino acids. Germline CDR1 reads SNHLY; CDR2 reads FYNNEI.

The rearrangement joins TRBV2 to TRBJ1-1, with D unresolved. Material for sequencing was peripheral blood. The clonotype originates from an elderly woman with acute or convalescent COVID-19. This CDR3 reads CASSALEGNTEAFF. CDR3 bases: TGTGCCAGCAGTGCCCTTGAGGGGAACACTGAAGCTTTCTTT.